This T cell receptor (beta chain) was captured in a study of cytomegalovirus exposure and HLA in healthy donors. CDR1 and CDR2 (germline): MNHEY, SVGAGI. The trim removed 0 bases at V and 7 bases at J, leaving 3 bases unmatched. This CDR3 has 15 residues. The PCR made use of 60 Vbeta and 13 Jbeta primers. Using immunoSEQ multiplex PCR, the repertoire was profiled, and TCRdb retains in-frame clones only, with some absent. Here the sample spans about 130,000 clones, 75% to 90% being singletons. The sequence was collected from a man under 40 in good health and CMV-seronegative. The rearrangement uses TRBV6-5 and TRBJ1-4; 9 positions match TRBD1. Sequenced sample: PBMCs. CDR3 sequence (DNA): TGTGCCAGCAGTTACTCGGGACAGGGCGTTGAAAAACTGTTTTTT. Its translation: CASSYSGQGVEKLFF.